Listed below are T cell receptor beta chains from one sample, sequenced in a study of T cells in localized non-small cell lung cancer. Using immunoSEQ multiplex PCR, the repertoire was profiled, and TCRdb retains in-frame clones only, with some absent. This sample has 20,000 to 25,000 clones; 87% occur once, and the top ten carry 9.5% to 15%. Source: PBMCs, taken before any cancer treatment. The receptors come from a man between 40 and 69 years old with stage II squamous cell lung carcinoma. The CDR3 runs from the conserved cysteine through the conserved F or W. D genes are given only for firm matches. Only part of the rows carry a size: once, few, many, or a class if the clone is expanded.

cdr3_nt: TGTGCCAGCAGCTCCGGGAGGGCTGCCTACGAGCAGTACTTC; cdr3_aa: CASSSGRAAYEQYF; v_call: TRBV7-9; d_call: TRBD2; j_call: TRBJ2-7; clone_size: -
cdr3_nt: TGTGCCAGCAGCGGGAGAGGACACTACGAGCAGTACTTC; cdr3_aa: CASSGRGHYEQYF; v_call: TRBV7-9; d_call: -; j_call: TRBJ2-7; clone_size: -
cdr3_nt: TGTGCCAGCAGCCAAGTTGCGGGCGGGGATACCACCTACGAGCAGTACTTC; cdr3_aa: CASSQVAGGDTTYEQYF; v_call: TRBV4-2; d_call: -; j_call: TRBJ2-7; clone_size: -
cdr3_nt: TGTGCCAGCTCACCAGTCGGACAGGGTGCTCTCCACTTT; cdr3_aa: CASSPVGQGALHF; v_call: TRBV18; d_call: TRBD1; j_call: TRBJ1-6; clone_size: -
cdr3_nt: TGTGCCAGCAGCTTGGCCCTAACTTCCTACGAGCAGTACTTC; cdr3_aa: CASSLALTSYEQYF; v_call: TRBV5-6; d_call: -; j_call: TRBJ2-7; clone_size: once
cdr3_nt: TGTGCCAGCTCACCACCGAGTAGGACAGTTGAAGCTTTCTTT; cdr3_aa: CASSPPSRTVEAFF; v_call: TRBV18; d_call: -; j_call: TRBJ1-1; clone_size: -
cdr3_nt: TGTGCCAGCAGCTTCGGACGACAGGCAAACAACGGGGAGCTGTTTTTT; cdr3_aa: CASSFGRQANNGELFF; v_call: TRBV4-2; d_call: -; j_call: TRBJ2-2; clone_size: -
cdr3_nt: TGTGCCAGCAGCGTAGGCAGTTCCAATCAGCCCCAGCATTTT; cdr3_aa: CASSVGSSNQPQHF; v_call: TRBV9; d_call: -; j_call: TRBJ1-5; clone_size: -
cdr3_nt: TGTGCCAGCAGTGTTTTGAGGACCGGGGAGCTGTTTTTT; cdr3_aa: CASSVLRTGELFF; v_call: TRBV6-1; d_call: -; j_call: TRBJ2-2; clone_size: few
cdr3_nt: TGTGCCAGCAGCCCCGGACCCGACGTCAAAAACATTCAGTACTTC; cdr3_aa: CASSPGPDVKNIQYF; v_call: TRBV7-6; d_call: -; j_call: TRBJ2-4; clone_size: -
cdr3_nt: TGTGCCAGCAGCTTCAGGGATACTGGGAACACCATATATTTT; cdr3_aa: CASSFRDTGNTIYF; v_call: TRBV11-2; d_call: -; j_call: TRBJ1-3; clone_size: -
cdr3_nt: TGTGCCAGCAGCCTGGGACAGGGGTCTCAGCCCCAGCATTTT; cdr3_aa: CASSLGQGSQPQHF; v_call: TRBV7-9; d_call: TRBD1; j_call: TRBJ1-5; clone_size: few
cdr3_nt: TGTGCCAGCAGCCAAGGTCAGGGACTAGCGGCTTTACAAGAGACCCAGTACTTC; cdr3_aa: CASSQGQGLAALQETQYF; v_call: TRBV14; d_call: TRBD2; j_call: TRBJ2-5; clone_size: -
cdr3_nt: TGTGCCAGCAGTTTCGGGGAACCCACTGAAGCTTTCTTT; cdr3_aa: CASSFGEPTEAFF; v_call: TRBV27; d_call: -; j_call: TRBJ1-1; clone_size: -
cdr3_nt: TGTGCCATCAGGGAAGGCGGACCTAGCACAGATACGCAGTATTTT; cdr3_aa: CAIREGGPSTDTQYF; v_call: TRBV10-3; d_call: -; j_call: TRBJ2-3; clone_size: once
cdr3_nt: TGTGCCAGTAGACCGGGACAGGGAGTCTATGGCTACACCTTC; cdr3_aa: CASRPGQGVYGYTF; v_call: TRBV19; d_call: TRBD1; j_call: TRBJ1-2; clone_size: -
cdr3_nt: TGCAGCTTCGGGACAGGCCGGAACACTGAAGCTTTCTTT; cdr3_aa: CSFGTGRNTEAFF; v_call: TRBV29-1; d_call: TRBD1; j_call: TRBJ1-1; clone_size: -
cdr3_nt: TGTGCCAGCAGTGAGACGATAGGCAGTGGAAAACTGTTTTTT; cdr3_aa: CASSETIGSGKLFF; v_call: TRBV6-4; d_call: -; j_call: TRBJ1-4; clone_size: -
cdr3_nt: TGTGCCAGCAGTTACAGGGGGCGTAACACTGAAGCTTTCTTT; cdr3_aa: CASSYRGRNTEAFF; v_call: TRBV6-5; d_call: TRBD1; j_call: TRBJ1-1; clone_size: -
cdr3_nt: TGTGCCACCGGACAGCCGAGCTCCTACAATGAGCAGTTCTTC; cdr3_aa: CATGQPSSYNEQFF; v_call: TRBV10-3; d_call: -; j_call: TRBJ2-1; clone_size: -
cdr3_nt: TGTGCCAGCAGTGAACTGAATGCCAACGTCCTGACTTTC; cdr3_aa: CASSELNANVLTF; v_call: TRBV6-1; d_call: -; j_call: TRBJ2-6; clone_size: -
cdr3_nt: TGCAGCGGGCAAACAGGGGACAATGAGCAGTTCTTC; cdr3_aa: CSGQTGDNEQFF; v_call: TRBV29-1; d_call: TRBD1; j_call: TRBJ2-1; clone_size: -
cdr3_nt: TGTGCCAGCAGCGTGGGCCTAAGGGCTCCTGGAAACACCATATATTTT; cdr3_aa: CASSVGLRAPGNTIYF; v_call: TRBV9; d_call: -; j_call: TRBJ1-3; clone_size: once
cdr3_nt: TGTGCCTGGAGTGTGGGGGGTGGCTATGGCTACACCTTC; cdr3_aa: CAWSVGGGYGYTF; v_call: TRBV30; d_call: -; j_call: TRBJ1-2; clone_size: -
cdr3_nt: TGTGCCATCAGTGAGTCTAGGAATCAGCCCCAGCATTTT; cdr3_aa: CAISESRNQPQHF; v_call: TRBV10-3; d_call: -; j_call: TRBJ1-5; clone_size: -
cdr3_nt: TGTGCCAGCAGTTGGGGGGATAACGAGCAGTACTTC; cdr3_aa: CASSWGDNEQYF; v_call: TRBV6-6; d_call: -; j_call: TRBJ2-7; clone_size: -
cdr3_nt: TGTGCCAGCAGGTCCGCAGGGCGAGTTTACGGGACCCAGTACTTC; cdr3_aa: CASRSAGRVYGTQYF; v_call: TRBV25-1; d_call: -; j_call: TRBJ2-5; clone_size: -
cdr3_nt: TGTGCCAGTAGTACCCGACTTACTAGCCAACATACGCAGTATTTT; cdr3_aa: CASSTRLTSQHTQYF; v_call: TRBV19; d_call: -; j_call: TRBJ2-3; clone_size: -
cdr3_nt: TGTGCCAGCAGCGGACTAGTGGGCAATGAGCAGTTCTTC; cdr3_aa: CASSGLVGNEQFF; v_call: TRBV9; d_call: -; j_call: TRBJ2-1; clone_size: -
cdr3_nt: TGTGCCTGGAGTGTCTCCAGAGAGCAGTACTTC; cdr3_aa: CAWSVSREQYF; v_call: TRBV30; d_call: -; j_call: TRBJ2-7; clone_size: -
cdr3_nt: TGTGCCAGCAGCTTCTTCAACTCTGGAAACACCATATATTTT; cdr3_aa: CASSFFNSGNTIYF; v_call: TRBV11-2; d_call: -; j_call: TRBJ1-3; clone_size: -
cdr3_nt: TGTGCCAGCGCCCGACTCGGAAACACCATATATTTT; cdr3_aa: CASARLGNTIYF; v_call: TRBV2; d_call: -; j_call: TRBJ1-3; clone_size: -
cdr3_nt: TGTGCCATCAGTGAAGCAGGACCGAACACTGAAGCTTTCTTT; cdr3_aa: CAISEAGPNTEAFF; v_call: TRBV10-3; d_call: -; j_call: TRBJ1-1; clone_size: few
cdr3_nt: TGTGCCAGCAGACAAGATACGCAGTATTTT; cdr3_aa: CASRQDTQYF; v_call: TRBV7-9; d_call: -; j_call: TRBJ2-3; clone_size: once
cdr3_nt: TGTGCCACCAGCAGGGGGGGCGGGGCCGCCTACGAGCAGTACTTC; cdr3_aa: CATSRGGGAAYEQYF; v_call: TRBV15; d_call: -; j_call: TRBJ2-7; clone_size: -
cdr3_nt: TGCGCCAGCAGCCAAGACCCAGGTCCGAACTACAATGAGCAGTTCTTC; cdr3_aa: CASSQDPGPNYNEQFF; v_call: TRBV4-1; d_call: -; j_call: TRBJ2-1; clone_size: -
cdr3_nt: TGTGCCAGCAGCATCCGGGACACCCCCTACGAGCAGTACTTC; cdr3_aa: CASSIRDTPYEQYF; v_call: TRBV5-4; d_call: -; j_call: TRBJ2-7; clone_size: -
cdr3_nt: TGTGCCAGCAGCGTAGGGGGGTCCGGGGAGCTGTTTTTT; cdr3_aa: CASSVGGSGELFF; v_call: TRBV9; d_call: -; j_call: TRBJ2-2; clone_size: once
cdr3_nt: TGTGCCAGCAGCGAGGACAGGGGCCATGGCTACACCTTC; cdr3_aa: CASSEDRGHGYTF; v_call: TRBV11-2; d_call: TRBD1; j_call: TRBJ1-2; clone_size: -
cdr3_nt: TGTGCCATCAGTGAGCCGGTAGGCACAGATACGCAGTATTTT; cdr3_aa: CAISEPVGTDTQYF; v_call: TRBV10-3; d_call: -; j_call: TRBJ2-3; clone_size: -
cdr3_nt: TGTGCCAGCTCACTCCCGGGACAGGGGTTACTCGGCTACACCTTC; cdr3_aa: CASSLPGQGLLGYTF; v_call: TRBV18; d_call: TRBD1; j_call: TRBJ1-2; clone_size: -
cdr3_nt: TGCGCCAGCAGCCAGCAACAGGGGGCAACTAATGAAAAACTGTTTTTT; cdr3_aa: CASSQQQGATNEKLFF; v_call: TRBV4-1; d_call: TRBD1; j_call: TRBJ1-4; clone_size: -